A single sample is the source of the 5 T cell receptor beta chains below, sequenced in a study of Graves' ophthalmopathy and Graves' hyperthyroidism. Amplifying from RNA transcripts, the study obtained TCR beta CDR3 regions. In the first round, RT-PCR was carried out with HTBI primers, and a multiplex PCR formed the second round. TCRdb called the multiplex PCR reads again in MiXCR, with one record for every CDR3 protein. Here the sample spans under 200,000 distinct CDR3 sequences, under 40% being singletons. Sequences were obtained from peripheral blood. The source is a middle-aged woman with Graves' ophthalmopathy.

This chain connects TRBV6-1 to TRBJ1-5; TRBD1 matches 7 bases. From germline, CDR1 is MNHNS and CDR2 SASEGT. The CDR3 spans 13 residues. V lost 10 bases, J lost 3 bases, and 6 bases stayed unmatched. The CDR3 bases are TGTGCCACCGAGGACAGGTTCAATCAGCCCCAGCATTTT. Translating it yields CATEDRFNQPQHF.

At least ten counts were recorded for this clonotype. The chain employs TRBV12-3 or TRBV12-4 and TRBJ1-2, with 8 nucleotides matching TRBD1. The CDR3 length is 14 residues. The ends lost 6 bases at V and 4 bases at J; junction bases unmatched: 7. The CDR3 loop reads CASSLDRGGYGYTF. CDR3 nucleotide sequence: TGTGCCAGCAGCCTCGACAGGGGTGGCTATGGCTACACCTTC.

This clonotype was recorded many times. The rearrangement uses TRBV27 and TRBJ2-3, with 9 bases matching TRBD2. Per the germline V gene, CDR1 is MNHEY and CDR2 is SMNVEV (reference sequence). The CDR3 is 14 residues long. The J segment lost 6 bases and the V segment lost 8 bases, leaving 9 bases of the junction unmatched. CDR3 in amino acids: CASSSRREGDTQYF. The CDR3 nucleotides are TGTGCCAGCTCAAGTAGGCGGGAGGGCGATACGCAGTATTTT.

The rearrangement joins TRBV12-3 or TRBV12-4 to TRBJ1-6; D not resolved. This CDR3 has 13 residues. The V and J ends lost 7 bases and 7 bases respectively, with 11 bases between them. In DNA, the CDR3 is TGTGCCAGCACCCTCGGTGGCAATTCACCCCTCCACTTT. This codes for CASTLGGNSPLHF.

This clonotype occurred many times. The chain carries TRBV6-1 and TRBJ1-6; 10 bases match TRBD1. Germline values: CDR1 MNHNS, CDR2 SASEGT. CDR3 size: 15 residues. Trimming cost V 6 bases and J 5 bases; bases outside gene matches: 4. The CDR3 spells CASRTGTGDNSPLHF. For the CDR3, the DNA is TGTGCCAGCAGAACAGGGACAGGGGATAATTCACCCCTCCACTTT.